One sample yielded the 2 T cell receptor beta chains listed below, sequenced in a study of blood T cell repertoires in COVID-19 (dated by TCRdb to about 2020). Library prep was done by the immunoSEQ multiplex PCR assay. What TCRdb holds here is the immuneACCESS table cut down to in-frame rearrangements. Part of the clones is not present; checked against another copy, under half of the missing clones reflect an unresolved V gene, and the others are unexplained. The sample table shows approximately 490,000 clones, and around 90% are seen once. The ten largest clones add up to approximately 0.7% of the sample. Specimen: PBMCs or T cells enriched from blood (not recorded which). These receptors all come from a woman aged 18-29 years who had recovered from COVID-19.

V gene TRBV10-3 combines with J gene TRBJ1-1, with 7 bases matching TRBD1. The CDR3 is made up of 15 amino acids. V lost 4 bases and J lost 6; bases outside the gene matches: 11. Germline V gene lookup returns CDR1 ENHRY and CDR2 SYGVKD. CDR3 DNA: TGTGCCATCAGTGCCAGACAGGGCGGGGAACCTGAAGCTTTCTTT. As protein: CAISARQGGEPEAFF.

This clone was detected once. The chain links TRBV6-5 to TRBJ1-2, with TRBD1 as a possible D gene (6 bases). V was clipped by 2 bases and J by 5 bases, with 18 bases between them. Per germline, CDR1 MNHEY and CDR2 SVGAGI. The CDR3 is made up of 16 amino acids. The CDR3 loop is CASSYSRTEGPYGYTF. CDR3 DNA: TGTGCCAGCAGTTACAGCAGGACAGAAGGTCCTTATGGCTACACCTTC.